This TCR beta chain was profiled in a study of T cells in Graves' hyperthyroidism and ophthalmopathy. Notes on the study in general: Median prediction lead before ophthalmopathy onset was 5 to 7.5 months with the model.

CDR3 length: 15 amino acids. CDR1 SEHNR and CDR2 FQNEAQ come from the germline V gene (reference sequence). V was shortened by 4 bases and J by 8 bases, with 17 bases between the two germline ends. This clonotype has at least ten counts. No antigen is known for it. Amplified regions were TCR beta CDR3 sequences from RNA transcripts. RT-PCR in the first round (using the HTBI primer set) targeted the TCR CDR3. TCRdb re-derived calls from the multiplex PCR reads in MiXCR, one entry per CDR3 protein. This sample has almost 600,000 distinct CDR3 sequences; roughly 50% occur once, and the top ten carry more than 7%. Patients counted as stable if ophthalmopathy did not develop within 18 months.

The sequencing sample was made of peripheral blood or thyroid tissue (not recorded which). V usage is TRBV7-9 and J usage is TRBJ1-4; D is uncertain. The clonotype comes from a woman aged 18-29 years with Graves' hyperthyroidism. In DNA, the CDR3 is TGTGCCAGCAGCTACTACGGTCCCGTTGTGGAAAAACTGTTTTTT. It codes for CASSYYGPVVEKLFF. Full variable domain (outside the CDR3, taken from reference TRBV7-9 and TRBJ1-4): DTGVSQNPRHKITKRGQNVTFRCDPISEHNRLYWYRQTLGQGPEFLTYFQNEAQLEKSRLLSDRFSAERPKGSFSTLEIQRTEQGDSAMYLCASSYYGPVVEKLFFGSGTQLSVL.